The 32 T cell receptor beta chains presented below share a single source sample, sequenced in a study of cytomegalovirus exposure and HLA in healthy donors (dated by TCRdb to about 2017). Library preparation was by the immunoSEQ multiplex PCR assay. For the multiplex PCR, a mixture combining 60 forward primers for TCR Vbeta segments and 13 reverse primers for TCR Jbeta segments was used. TCRdb limited this immuneACCESS table to in-frame rearrangements with V and J called. A share of clones is missing; checked studies link under half to unresolved V genes, and the rest is unexplained. The sample table holds about 140,000 clones, of which approximately 80% were seen once. The top ten hold about 1.5% of the sample. The sample comprised PBMCs. Every receptor here comes from a man aged 25 to 40 in good health and CMV-seropositive.

A few counts support this clone. The V call is TRBV12-5, the J call TRBJ2-3, with D unresolved. Trimming stripped 6 bases from V and 1 base from J, with 11 bases between. Germline loops: CDR1 LGHNT, CDR2 FRNRAP. The CDR3 contains 14 residues. Here the CDR3 reads CASGFELGTDTQYF. CDR3 sequence (DNA): TGTGCTAGTGGCTTTGAACTCGGCACAGATACGCAGTATTTT.

The V call is TRBV5-1, the J call TRBJ2-7; TRBD1 matches 7 bases. After removal of 3 bases from V and 3 bases from J, the junction contained 9 bases not matched to a gene. Germline CDR1 SGHRS, CDR2 YFSETQ. The CDR3 sequence is 15 residues long. CDR3 loop: CASSSGGLEVYEQYF. CDR3 in DNA: TGCGCCAGCAGCTCAGGGGGTTTGGAGGTCTACGAGCAGTACTTC.

The rearrangement links TRBV27 to TRBJ1-2; D might be TRBD1 (5 bases). This CDR3 spans 13 amino acids. Deletions cut 5 bases from V and 7 bases from J, with 14 bases between. Germline values: CDR1 MNHEY, CDR2 SMNVEV (reference sequence). CDR3 sequence: CASSEQGRVGYTF. The CDR3, as DNA: TGTGCCAGCAGTGAGCAGGGTAGGGTTGGCTACACCTTC.

V usage is TRBV25-1 and J usage is TRBJ2-5, with TRBD2 matching over 10 bases. Germline CDR1 and CDR2: MGHDK and SYGVNS. The CDR3 contains 17 residues. The ends lost 3 bases at V and 5 bases at J; junction bases unmatched: 12. The CDR3 sequence: CASSDGLAGDLPETQYF. Here the CDR3 DNA reads TGTGCCAGCAGTGATGGGCTAGCGGGGGACCTCCCCGAGACCCAGTACTTC.

This clone was seen only once. This chain links TRBV18 with TRBJ2-1; TRBD1 might be the D (6 bases). This CDR3 region has 13 residues. The V gene lost 3 bases and the J gene lost 5 bases, with 8 bases spanning the gap. In germline, CDR1 is KGHSH, CDR2 LQKENI. The CDR3 loop is CASSPRGDNEQFF. CDR3 DNA sequence: TGTGCCAGCTCACCCAGGGGAGACAATGAGCAGTTCTTC.

The V gene is TRBV5-8, the J gene TRBJ2-7; 8 bases are shared with TRBD1. The germline gives CDR1 SGHTS, CDR2 YDEGEE. The junction had 8 bases not matched to a gene; V was cut back by 2 bases and J by 1 base. This CDR3 has 16 residues. Here the CDR3 reads CASSFSQGAFSYEQYF. The CDR3 DNA reads TGTGCCAGCAGCTTTTCTCAGGGGGCCTTTTCCTACGAGCAGTACTTC.

This clone was counted a single time. The chain joins TRBV30 to TRBJ1-6; D is perhaps TRBD1 (6 bases). The germline gives CDR1 GTSNPN, CDR2 SVGIG (reference sequence). This CDR3 is built from 15 residues. The germline V and J ends were trimmed by 3 bases and 13 bases, with 22 bases remaining between them. Here the CDR3 reads CAWRTPTGHFGPLHF. CDR3 DNA sequence: TGTGCCTGGAGGACCCCGACAGGACACTTTGGGCCCCTCCACTTT.

This sequence joins TRBV6-5 and TRBJ2-3; 10 bases align to TRBD2. This CDR3 comprises 14 residues. With 6 bases clipped from V and 4 bases from J, the junction kept 4 bases outside the gene matches. CDR1 MNHEY and CDR2 SVGAGI come from the germline V gene. CDR3 DNA sequence: TGTGCCAGCAGACAGCGGGGGGGATCAGATACGCAGTATTTT. Encoded protein: CASRQRGGSDTQYF.

The chain couples TRBV28 to TRBJ1-5; no definite D call. The CDR3 covers 14 residues. V lost 6 bases and J lost 2, with 11 bases in between. The germline V gene encodes CDR1 MDHEN and CDR2 SYDVKM. The CDR3 DNA reads as TGTGCCAGCAGCCCGACTATACGCAATCAGCCCCAGCATTTT. The encoded protein is CASSPTIRNQPQHF.

The chain couples TRBV10-3 to TRBJ2-4; 7 bases are a match to TRBD1. The CDR3 loop spans 14 amino acids. Germline-derived CDR1 and CDR2 are ENHRY and SYGVKD. V lost 3 bases, J lost 10 bases, and 9 bases stayed unmatched. CDR3: CAISERGDSLIQYF. The CDR3, as DNA: TGTGCCATCAGTGAAAGAGGGGACAGTTTGATTCAGTACTTC.

This chain joins TRBV18 and TRBJ1-4, with 9 bases lining up with TRBD1. CDR3 length: 15 residues. The V segment lost 3 bases and the J segment 5 bases; nucleotides outside the gene matches: 4. Germline CDR1 KGHSH, CDR2 LQKENI. CDR3 DNA: TGTGCCAGCTCACCGGGACAGGGTAAAAATGAAAAACTGTTTTTT. The encoded protein is CASSPGQGKNEKLFF.

The V call is TRBV7-9, the J call TRBJ1-1, with D unclear. V lost 3 bases to trimming and J lost 4 bases, with 6 bases between them. This CDR3 spans 12 amino acids. Per the germline V gene, CDR1 is SEHNR and CDR2 is FQNEAQ (reference sequence). The chain's CDR3 is CASSLETTEAFF. As DNA, the CDR3 is TGTGCCAGCAGCTTGGAGACCACTGAAGCTTTCTTT.

The rearrangement uses TRBV7-8 and TRBJ1-5, with TRBD1 matching 8 bases. Germline lookup yields CDR1 SGHVS and CDR2 FQNEAQ. CDR3 size: 13 residues. The junction had 4 bases not matched to a gene; V was cut back by 6 bases and J by 6 bases. The DNA of the CDR3 is TGTGCCAGCAGTCCACAGGGGGGTCAGCCCCAGCATTTT. Amino acids: CASSPQGGQPQHF.

The gene calls are TRBV18 and TRBJ1-5, with D unresolved. This CDR3 has 15 amino acids. Germline values: CDR1 KGHSH, CDR2 LQKENI. Trimming removed 2 bases at V and 1 base at J, with 9 bases between. CDR3 protein: CASSPDGKSNQPQHF. CDR3 nucleotide sequence: TGTGCCAGCTCACCAGACGGGAAGAGCAATCAGCCCCAGCATTTT.

This rearrangement joins TRBV15 to TRBJ2-1; 7 bases match TRBD1. CDR1 LNHNV and CDR2 YYDKDF come from the germline V gene (reference sequence). Trimming removed 1 base from V and 13 bases from J; junction bases left unmatched: 16. The CDR3 consists of 16 residues. CDR3 nucleotide sequence: TGTGCCACCAGCAGAGCGGGGACAGACCTGCGCGGCATACAGTTCTTC. This sequence encodes CATSRAGTDLRGIQFF.

The V and J genes are TRBV10-3 and TRBJ1-3; TRBD1 might be the D (6 bases). The V end lost 6 bases, the J end lost 3 bases, and 15 bases lay between the germline ends. CDR3 length equals 15 residues. The germline CDR1 and CDR2 sequences are ENHRY and SYGVKD. CDR3 sequence (DNA): TGTGCCATCAGGCACTCCGGGACAAGTGGAAACACCATATATTTT. Protein sequence: CAIRHSGTSGNTIYF.

Note on this clone: Distinct nucleotide sequences in the sample also encode this CDR3. The chain recombines TRBV9 with TRBJ2-7; D is uncertain. CDR1 and CDR2 (germline): SGDLS, YYNGEE. The CDR3 is 14 amino acids. Trimming left V 0 bases short and J 0 bases short, with 7 bases between. The CDR3 nucleotides read TGTGCCAGCAGCGTAGGCGGTTCCTCCTACGAGCAGTACTTC. Amino acids: CASSVGGSSYEQYF.

This rearrangement joins TRBV5-1 to TRBJ2-1, with 14 bases identical to TRBD2. The CDR3 loop spans 18 amino acids. With V trimmed by 0 bases and J by 9 bases, 11 bases remained unmatched. Per the germline V gene, CDR1 is SGHRS and CDR2 is YFSETQ. CDR3: CASSLGFGLGLAGGEQFF. DNA for the CDR3: TGCGCCAGCAGCTTGGGCTTCGGGCTCGGACTAGCGGGAGGTGAGCAGTTCTTC. The full variable domain, its missing parts supplied by reference TRBV5-1 and TRBJ2-1, is KAGVTQTPRYLIKTRGQQVTLSCSPISGHRSVSWYQQTPGQGLQFLFEYFSETQRNKGNFPGRFSGRQFSNSRSEMNVSTLELGDSALYLCASSLGFGLGLAGGEQFFGPGTRLTVL.

This clone was detected a few times. The chain combines TRBV18 with TRBJ1-1; D is possibly TRBD1 (6 bases). The CDR3 covers 15 residues. The V end was cut by 6 bases, the J end by 5 bases, with 19 bases between. CDR1 is KGHSH and CDR2 is LQKENI in the germline V gene. CDR3 amino acids: CASSPQGQFETEAFF. Here the CDR3 DNA reads TGTGCCAGCTCCCCCCAGGGGCAATTTGAGACTGAAGCTTTCTTT.

The chain has TRBV19 and TRBJ1-3, with a possible D match to TRBD1 (6 bases). Germline-derived CDR1 and CDR2 are LNHDA and SQIVND (reference sequence). The V end lost 2 bases, the J end lost 1 base, and 15 bases lay between the germline ends. The length of the CDR3 is 17 residues. CDR3: CASSILGGAWSGNTIYF. The CDR3 DNA reads TGTGCCAGTAGTATACTTGGGGGCGCTTGGTCTGGAAACACCATATATTTT.

The CDR3 region is CASRLTEANYGYTF. The CDR3 DNA reads TGTGCAAGTCGCCTTACAGAAGCTAACTATGGCTACACCTTC. The rearrangement uses TRBV12-2 and TRBJ1-2; the table's D call, TRBD1, has no DNA check behind it. TRBV12-2 is deemed a pseudogene. The CDR3 sequence is 14 residues long.

The rearrangement links TRBV7-9 to TRBJ1-6; possible D gene TRBD1, 5 bases. Deletions cut 5 bases from V and 4 bases from J, with 18 bases between. In germline, CDR1 is SEHNR, CDR2 FQNEAQ (reference sequence). This CDR3 contains 17 residues. Written as DNA, the CDR3 is TGTGCCAGCAGCGGTAGGACATCGCTTACTTATAATTCACCCCTCCACTTT. Protein: CASSGRTSLTYNSPLHF.

The rearrangement links TRBV19 to TRBJ1-3, with D tentatively TRBD1 (6 bases). The germline gives CDR1 LNHDA, CDR2 SQIVND (reference sequence). Between the trimmed V and J ends, which lost 6 bases and 0 bases, there was a span of 9 bases. This CDR3 is 14 amino acids long. The CDR3 DNA reads as TGTGCCAGTAGATTGACAGGCTCTGGAAACACCATATATTTT. Encoded protein: CASRLTGSGNTIYF.

This chain uses TRBV7-8 with TRBJ2-1, with a possible D match to TRBD2 (6 bases). Germline V CDR1 and CDR2: SGHVS, FQNEAQ. V was cut by 1 base and J by 8 bases, with 15 bases left in between. The CDR3 loop spans 15 amino acids. The CDR3 here is CASSLGGGVSYEQFF. CDR3 nucleotide sequence: TGTGCCAGCAGCTTAGGGGGCGGGGTTAGCTATGAGCAGTTCTTC.

This clone was recorded once. Other DNA sequences in the sample encode the same CDR3. The chain combines TRBV28 with TRBJ1-2; no clear D gene. There are 13 residues in the CDR3. Germline lookup yields CDR1 MDHEN and CDR2 SYDVKM. Deletions cut 5 bases from V and 6 bases from J, with 13 bases between. CDR3 DNA: TGTGCCAGCAGTCCCGGACTGCTGGATGGCTACACCTTC. Translated, it gives CASSPGLLDGYTF.

Worth noting for this clone: Other DNA sequences within the sample encode an identical CDR3. The V gene is TRBV7-9, the J gene TRBJ1-5; D not certain. V was trimmed by 5 bases and J by 3 bases, leaving 8 bases between them. The germline gives CDR1 SEHNR, CDR2 FQNEAQ (reference sequence). The CDR3 is 13 residues long. CDR3 in amino acids: CASSLRDNQPQHF. The CDR3 bases are TGTGCCAGCAGCCTCCGGGACAATCAGCCCCAGCATTTT.

The gene calls are TRBV15 and TRBJ2-3; 10 nucleotides agree with TRBD2. CDR1 LNHNV and CDR2 YYDKDF come from the germline V gene (reference sequence). The CDR3 length is 15 residues. The junction had 1 base not matched to a gene; V was cut back by 3 bases and J by 1 base. The CDR3: CATSRLAGGTDTQYF. CDR3 DNA: TGTGCCACCAGCAGGCTAGCGGGGGGCACAGATACGCAGTATTTT. Together with reference TRBV15 and TRBJ2-3, the CDR3 gives the full variable domain: DAMVIQNPRYQVTQFGKPVTLSCSQTLNHNVMYWYQQKSSQAPKLLFHYYDKDFNNEADTPDNFQSRRPNTSFCFLDIRSPGLGDTAMYLCATSRLAGGTDTQYFGPGTRLTVL.

The chain has TRBV10-1 and TRBJ2-5; D perhaps matches TRBD1 (6 bases). The V end was cut by 5 bases, the J end by 1 base, with 8 bases between. This CDR3 is built from 13 residues. CDR1 WNHNN and CDR2 SYGVQD come from the germline V gene (reference sequence). The CDR3, as DNA: TGCGCCAGCAGTAGGGACATCCAAGAGACCCAGTACTTC. Protein: CASSRDIQETQYF.

This clone occurred many times. The chain recombines TRBV5-4 with TRBJ1-1, with a tentative D call TRBD1 (5 bases). Deletions cut 5 bases from V and 2 bases from J, with 10 bases between. The germline CDR1 and CDR2 sequences are SGHNT and YYREEE (reference sequence). CDR3 size: 13 residues. The CDR3 nucleotides read TGTGCCAGCAGATCGACAGTTAACACTGAAGCTTTCTTT. The encoded protein is CASRSTVNTEAFF.

V is TRBV27 and J is TRBJ2-3, with D perhaps matching TRBD1 (6 bases). CDR3 length: 16 amino acids. Germline V gene lookup returns CDR1 MNHEY and CDR2 SMNVEV (reference sequence). V was trimmed by 3 bases and J by 1 base, leaving 14 bases between them. The CDR3 region is CASSFRTVRGTDTQYF. The DNA for the CDR3 is TGTGCCAGCAGTTTCAGGACAGTAAGGGGCACAGATACGCAGTATTTT.

In this sample, this clone turned up once. J is TRBJ1-6 and V is TRBV7-6, with D maybe TRBD1 (6 bases). CDR3 length: 15 residues. Germline loops: CDR1 SGHVS, CDR2 FNYEAQ. The V end was cut by 0 bases, the J end by 7 bases, with 10 bases between. The CDR3 sequence is CASSLAQGLNSPLHF. In DNA form, the CDR3 reads TGTGCCAGCAGCTTAGCACAGGGTCTAAATTCACCCCTCCACTTT.

This rearrangement joins TRBV28 to TRBJ2-1; 9 nucleotides match TRBD2. CDR1 and CDR2 from the germline V gene are MDHEN and SYDVKM. The CDR3 consists of 15 residues. After removal of 5 bases from V and 5 bases from J, the junction contained 7 bases not matched to a gene. CDR3 coding DNA: TGTGCCAGCAGTGCGGCTAGCGGGGCCCACAATGAGCAGTTCTTC. Amino acids: CASSAASGAHNEQFF. Drawing the rest from reference TRBV28 and TRBJ2-1, the complete variable domain is DVKVTQSSRYLVKRTGEKVFLECVQDMDHENMFWYRQDPGLGLRLIYFSYDVKMKEKGDIPEGYSVSREKKERFSLILESASTNQTSMYLCASSAASGAHNEQFFGPGTRLTVL.